This T cell receptor (beta chain) was profiled in a study of post-analysis software for immune sequencing data. Carried by the TCR beta cDNA libraries were unique molecular identifiers. T cells numbering about 0.85 to 10 million yielded some 500,000 cDNA molecules. Each CDR3 protein is one row after TCRdb ran MiXCR on the PCR reads. Altogether over 250,000 distinct CDR3 sequences are present, less than 40% being singletons, with the ten largest covering approximately 4.6%. Trimming left V 1 base short and J 5 bases short, with 22 bases between. This CDR3 spans 18 amino acids. Germline CDR1 is LGHNA and CDR2 is YSLEER. A single count supports this clonotype. Its antigen is unidentified. Study-wide results and limits: Patients carried roughly five TRBV segments more frequently than controls did, and TRBV5-6, TRBV5-1 and TRBV20-1 were among them. Compared against controls, patients with multiple sclerosis displayed significantly lower normalized Chao1 diversity.

Material for sequencing was blood. This chain links TRBV4-3 with TRBJ2-3; the D gene is possibly TRBD2 (7 bases). The sequence was collected from a girl between 10 and 17 years old with multiple sclerosis. As DNA, the CDR3 is TGCGCCAGCAGCCAAGGGACCAACAGGGAACCGGGAGGAGATACGCAGTATTTT. Its protein is CASSQGTNREPGGDTQYF.